This entry describes one TCR beta chain. In the authors' methods: Amplified reference gene primers provided the basis for estimating nucleated cell counts. The data were produced by immunoSEQ multiplex PCR, yet TCRdb's version contains in-frame clones alone and is incomplete. The D gene and trimming were derived from the DNA, and the V and J assignments and clone size from that table. The sample contains roughly 260,000 clones, approximately 86% of which appear only once. The CDR3 contains 17 residues. Between the trimmed V and J ends, which lost 1 base and 5 bases, there was a span of 21 bases. From germline, CDR1 is SGHDT and CDR2 YYEEEE. The sample comes from a study of blood T cell repertoires in COVID-19.

The chain has TRBV5-6 and TRBJ1-1; weak D call: TRBD1 (5 bases). This TCR came from a man between 40 and 49 years old who had recovered from COVID-19. The material sequenced was peripheral blood. CDR3 amino acids: CASSLIALPGGRTEAFF. The CDR3 nucleotides read TGTGCCAGCAGCTTGATCGCCCTCCCGGGGGGGAGAACTGAAGCTTTCTTT.